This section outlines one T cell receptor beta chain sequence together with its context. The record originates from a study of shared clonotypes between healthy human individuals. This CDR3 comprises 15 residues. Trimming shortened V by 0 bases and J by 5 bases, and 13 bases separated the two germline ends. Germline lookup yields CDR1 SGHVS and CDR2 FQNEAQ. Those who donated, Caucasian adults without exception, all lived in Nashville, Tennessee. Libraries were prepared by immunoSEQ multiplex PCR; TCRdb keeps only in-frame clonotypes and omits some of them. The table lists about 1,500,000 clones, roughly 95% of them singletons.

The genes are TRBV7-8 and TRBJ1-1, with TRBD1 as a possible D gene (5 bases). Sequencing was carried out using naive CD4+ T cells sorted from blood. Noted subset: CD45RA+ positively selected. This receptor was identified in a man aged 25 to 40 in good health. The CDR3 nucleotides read TGTGCCAGCAGCTTAGCTTACCAGGGAGGGACTGAAGCTTTCTTT. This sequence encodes CASSLAYQGGTEAFF. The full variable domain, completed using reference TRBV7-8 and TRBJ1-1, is GAGVSQSPRYKVAKRGQDVALRCDPISGHVSLFWYQQALGQGPEFLTYFQNEAQLDKSGLPSDRFFAERPEGSVSTLKIQRTQQEDSAVYLCASSLAYQGGTEAFFGQGTRLTVV.